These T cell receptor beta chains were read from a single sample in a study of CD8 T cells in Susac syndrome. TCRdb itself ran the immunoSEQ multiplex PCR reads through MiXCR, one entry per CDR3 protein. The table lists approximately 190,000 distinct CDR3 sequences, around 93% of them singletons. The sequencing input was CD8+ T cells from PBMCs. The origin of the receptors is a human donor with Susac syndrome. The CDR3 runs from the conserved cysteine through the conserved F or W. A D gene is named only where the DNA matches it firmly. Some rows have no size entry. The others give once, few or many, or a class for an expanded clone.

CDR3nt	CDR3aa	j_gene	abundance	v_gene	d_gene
TGTGCCAGCAGCGTAGGGCAATTCTCGAACACCGGGGAGCTGTTTTTT	CASSVGQFSNTGELFF	TRBJ2-2	NA	TRBV9	NA
TGTGCCAGCAGCTTGGCAGCGGGGGGGTACGAGCAGTACTTC	CASSLAAGGYEQYF	TRBJ2-7	NA	TRBV5-4	TRBD2
TGTGCCAGCAGCTTGGCTGGGGCTATCGGGGTCACAGATACGCAGTATTTT	CASSLAGAIGVTDTQYF	TRBJ2-3	NA	TRBV5-6	NA
TGCAGTGCCCAGGGACTAGCGGAGCAGTTCTTC	CSAQGLAEQFF	TRBJ2-1	NA	TRBV20-1	TRBD2
TGTGCCTCCGCCCGGGACCCCAGTGGCTACACCTTC	CASARDPSGYTF	TRBJ1-2	NA	TRBV12-3/TRBV12-4	NA
TGTGCCAGCAGCCATACTAGCGGGCCAGCCAAAAACATTCAGTACTTC	CASSHTSGPAKNIQYF	TRBJ2-4	NA	TRBV3-1	TRBD2
TGCAGTGCTAGAGATCAAGCTAGCGGGGGGGCCTTGCATGAGCAGTTCTTC	CSARDQASGGALHEQFF	TRBJ2-1	once	TRBV20-1	TRBD2
TGTGCCAGCACCTTAGGACTAGCAACCTACGAGCAGTACTTC	CASTLGLATYEQYF	TRBJ2-7	once	TRBV12-3/TRBV12-4	TRBD2
TGTGCCAGCAGCTTTACCGAGACTAACTATGGCTACACCTTC	CASSFTETNYGYTF	TRBJ1-2	NA	TRBV5-6	NA
TGTGCCAGCAGCCCCGGGCAGTTCGAGCAGTACTTC	CASSPGQFEQYF	TRBJ2-7	NA	TRBV7-6	NA
TGTGCCAGCAGTGACTCCGGGAACTCCTACGAGCAGTACTTC	CASSDSGNSYEQYF	TRBJ2-7	NA	TRBV27	NA
TGTGCCAGCAGGACTAGGGAGACCCAGTACTTC	CASRTRETQYF	TRBJ2-5	NA	TRBV2	NA
TGTGCCAGCAGTTGGGACGGCACGGGGAAGACCCAGTACTTC	CASSWDGTGKTQYF	TRBJ2-5	once	TRBV28	NA
TGCGCCAGCAGCTTGGGGGCGACAGGGGCCCAAGTGGACTTC	CASSLGATGAQVDF	TRBJ2-7	NA	TRBV5-1	TRBD1
TGTGCCAGCAGTTTAATATTGGGACAGGAAGAGACCCAGTACTTC	CASSLILGQEETQYF	TRBJ2-5	NA	TRBV27	TRBD1
TGTGCCAGCAGCACAGGGAATAGTATTGAAAAACTGTTTTTT	CASSTGNSIEKLFF	TRBJ1-4	NA	TRBV27	NA
TGTGCCAGCAGTTACCTTTTGGGAAGCAGCACAGATACGCAGTATTTT	CASSYLLGSSTDTQYF	TRBJ2-3	NA	TRBV6-5	NA
TGTGCCAGCAGTGAAATAAAGGGGGTGAGGCAAGAGACCCAGTACTTC	CASSEIKGVRQETQYF	TRBJ2-5	NA	TRBV25-1	NA
TGTGCCAGCAGCGTAGCCAGCGGGGAGCTGTTTTTT	CASSVASGELFF	TRBJ2-2	NA	TRBV9	NA
TGTGCCTGGAGCGGGGCGACTCCCACCGGGGAGCTGTTTTTT	CAWSGATPTGELFF	TRBJ2-2	NA	TRBV30	NA